These 21 T cell receptor beta chains were all obtained from the same sample, sequenced in a study of Graves' ophthalmopathy and Graves' hyperthyroidism. RNA transcripts provided the template for amplifying TCR beta CDR3 regions. Amplification began with first-round RT-PCR using HTBI primers, then second-round multiplex PCR was performed. TCRdb reanalysed the multiplex PCR reads using MiXCR and keeps one entry per CDR3 protein. The sample comprises 650,000 to 800,000 distinct CDR3 sequences, just over 40% of which are singletons, and 3% to 4% rests with the top ten. The source material was peripheral blood. These receptors were taken from an adult man with Graves' ophthalmopathy.

At least ten counts were recorded for this clonotype. The rearrangement joins TRBV29-1 to TRBJ2-2, with D possibly matching TRBD2 (6 bases). CDR1 SQVTM and CDR2 ANQGSEA come from the germline V gene. With 6 bases removed from V and 4 bases from J, the gap between germline ends came to 9 bases. The CDR3 contains 12 residues. The CDR3 region has the DNA TGCAGCGTCCCGGGACTCACCGGGGAGCTGTTTTTT. Its translation: CSVPGLTGELFF.

The CDR3 coding sequence is TGTGCCAGTCTGAGCGTGGGACTAGGAGACAATGAGCAGTTCTTC. Translating gives CASLSVGLGDNEQFF. The rearrangement links TRBV10-3 to TRBJ2-1, with 8 bases fitting TRBD2. The CDR3 extends over 15 amino acids. Losses at the gene ends were 10 bases for V and 5 bases for J; bases not matched to a gene: 13. The germline gives CDR1 ENHRY, CDR2 SYGVKD.

This clonotype has only one observation. This may be a read error, as it is one base from a much larger clone. V usage is TRBV5-1 and J usage is TRBJ2-7; 8 bases match TRBD1. V dropped 3 bases and J dropped 4; count of bases not matched to a gene: 6. CDR1 is SGHRS, CDR2 YFSETQ, per germline. The CDR3 has 14 amino acids. The CDR3 nucleotides are TGCGCCAGCAGCTCCCGGGACAGGCGTTACGAGCAGTACGTC. Its translation: CASSSRDRRYEQYV.

Only one count was recorded for this clonotype. V is TRBV5-1 and J is TRBJ2-5, with D possibly matching TRBD1 (6 bases). Germline values: CDR1 SGHRS, CDR2 YFSETQ. The CDR3 loop spans 12 amino acids. Deletions cut 4 bases from V and 7 bases from J, with 11 bases between. For the CDR3, the DNA is TGCGCCAGCAGCCCGGACAGTGGGACCCAGTACTTC. Protein: CASSPDSGTQYF.

This clonotype has ten or more counts. This chain links TRBV29-1 with TRBJ2-5; 8 nucleotides agree with TRBD1. With V trimmed by 3 bases and J by 4 bases, 1 base remained unmatched. CDR3 length: 12 residues. CDR1 is SQVTM and CDR2 is ANQGSEA in the germline V gene. The CDR3 DNA reads TGCAGCGTTGACAGGGGGCGAGAGACCCAGTACTTC. Protein product: CSVDRGRETQYF.

This sequence joins TRBV20-1 and TRBJ1-1; D ambiguous. Germline V gene sequence: CDR1 DFQATT, CDR2 SNEGSKA (reference sequence). CDR3 length: 11 amino acids. With 7 bases removed from V and 6 bases from J, the gap between germline ends came to 12 bases. The CDR3 bases are TGCAGTGTTTTGCCGGGCGCTGAAGCTTTCTTT. It is translated as CSVLPGAEAFF.

There are many counts of this clonotype. The rearrangement links TRBV19 to TRBJ1-2; 9 bases are a match to TRBD1. Germline CDR1 LNHDA, CDR2 SQIVND (reference sequence). This CDR3 is built from 13 residues. The trim removed 5 bases at V and 4 bases at J, leaving 2 bases unmatched. The CDR3: CASSGQGTYGYTF. CDR3 sequence (DNA): TGTGCCAGTAGTGGACAGGGGACCTATGGCTACACCTTC.

As regards this clonotype: At one end, the junction sequence differs from germline, possibly due to a read error. This chain uses TRBV5-1 with TRBJ1-1, with D maybe TRBD1 (5 bases). The CDR3 length is 13 residues. CDR1 is SGHRS and CDR2 is YFSETQ in the germline V gene. CDR3 amino acids: CANSQEGDTEAFF. The CDR3 bases are TGCGCCAACAGCCAAGAAGGGGACACTGAAGCTTTCTTT.

This clonotype was counted at least ten times. The chain has TRBV7-8 and TRBJ2-7; TRBD1 agrees at 7 bases. The V gene's germline CDR1 is SGHVS and CDR2 FQNEAQ. Trimming cost V 4 bases and J 3 bases; bases outside gene matches: 3. This CDR3 has 13 amino acids. CDR3 in DNA: TGTGCCAGCAGCTGGGGACAGCACTACGAGCAGTACTTC. This codes for CASSWGQHYEQYF.

The chain uses TRBV2 and TRBJ1-4; 7 nucleotides align to TRBD1. Germline V gives CDR1 SNHLY, CDR2 FYNNEI. CDR3 length equals 15 residues. Trimming cost V 6 bases and J 4 bases; bases outside gene matches: 8. CDR3 DNA: TGTGCCAGCAGGCCTACAGGGGTTCGTAATGAAAAACTGTTTTTT. The encoded protein is CASRPTGVRNEKLFF.

V gene TRBV12-3 or TRBV12-4 combines with J gene TRBJ1-2; unclear D gene. V was shortened by 6 bases and J by 2 bases, with 10 bases between the two germline ends. This CDR3 spans 13 amino acids. The CDR3 region is CASSSTQNYGYTF. The CDR3 DNA follows: TGTGCCAGCAGCTCGACACAGAACTATGGCTACACCTTC.

The chain carries TRBV25-1 and TRBJ2-5; 7 nucleotides align to TRBD1. CDR3 length: 14 amino acids. V was clipped by 7 bases and J by 1 base; unmatched bases: 6. The germline V gene encodes CDR1 MGHDK and CDR2 SYGVNS. CDR3 DNA: TGTGCCAGCATGCCCAGGGGGATCCAAGAGACCCAGTACTTC. Translated, it gives CASMPRGIQETQYF.

This chain links TRBV7-9 with TRBJ2-7; perhaps TRBD1 as D (5 bases). Germline CDR1 is SEHNR and CDR2 is FQNEAQ (reference sequence). The CDR3 length is 13 residues. V lost 1 base and J 7 bases, leaving 11 bases between the germline ends. The DNA of the CDR3 is TGTGCCAGCAGCTTAGGGACACCCGGGGAGCAGTACTTC. Protein sequence: CASSLGTPGEQYF.

This clonotype has more than one count but fewer than ten. CDR3 in amino acids: CASSELDRSSYEQYF. CDR3 DNA sequence: TGTGCCAGCAGTGAATTGGACAGATCGTCCTACGAGCAGTACTTC. The chain has TRBV2 and TRBJ2-7; maybe TRBD1 (6 bases). With 2 bases removed from V and 1 base from J, the gap between germline ends came to 12 bases. Germline CDR1 is SNHLY and CDR2 is FYNNEI. This CDR3 is built from 15 residues.

This clonotype was observed at least ten times. V is TRBV7-9 and J is TRBJ1-4, with 9 bases identical to TRBD1. The germline gives CDR1 SEHNR, CDR2 FQNEAQ (reference sequence). The CDR3 length is 15 residues. J was trimmed by 7 bases and V by 5 bases; bases with no gene match: 8. The CDR3 is CASSPPGQGGEKLFF. Written as DNA, the CDR3 is TGTGCCAGCAGCCCACCGGGACAGGGAGGTGAAAAACTGTTTTTT.

On this clonotype itself: At one end, the junction sequence differs from germline, possibly due to a read error. The chain employs TRBV10-3 and TRBJ2-7; perhaps TRBD2 as D (5 bases). The CDR3 runs to 11 residues. Germline V gives CDR1 ENHRY, CDR2 SYGVKD. The CDR3 bases are TGTGCCAGCAGTGGGAGAAGCGAGCAGTACTTC. Protein: CASSGRSEQYF.

This clonotype was picked up many times. The gene calls are TRBV7-9 and TRBJ1-4; D gene unclear. CDR1 is SEHNR and CDR2 is FQNEAQ in the germline V gene (reference sequence). The CDR3 totals 16 residues. Trimming removed 1 base from V and 0 bases from J, with 9 bases in between. The CDR3: CASSLVIRATNEKLFF. Written as DNA, the CDR3 is TGTGCCAGCAGCTTAGTGATCAGAGCAACTAATGAAAAACTGTTTTTT.

V gene TRBV9 combines with J gene TRBJ2-2, with D perhaps matching TRBD1 or TRBD2 (5 bases each). The V gene lost 3 bases and the J gene lost 4 bases, with 16 bases spanning the gap. The CDR3 runs 16 residues. In germline, CDR1 is SGDLS, CDR2 YYNGEE. The CDR3 loop is CASSARRGVSTGELFF. The CDR3 DNA follows: TGTGCCAGCAGCGCAAGAAGAGGGGTATCCACCGGGGAGCTGTTTTTT.

This clonotype was observed at least ten times. This rearrangement joins TRBV10-3 to TRBJ1-1, with a weak D call TRBD1 (6 bases). Germline V CDR1 and CDR2: ENHRY, SYGVKD. Trimming removed 3 bases from V and 4 bases from J, with 12 bases in between. The CDR3 is 14 amino acids. This CDR3 is CAISDQGTATEAFF. Written as DNA, the CDR3 is TGTGCCATCAGTGATCAGGGGACGGCCACTGAAGCTTTCTTT.

This clonotype has a count of ten or more. The chain carries TRBV4-1 and TRBJ2-5, with 7 positions matching TRBD2. The germline V gene encodes CDR1 MGHRA and CDR2 YSYEKL. There are 17 residues in the CDR3. V lost 3 bases and J lost 7; bases outside the gene matches: 17. CDR3 sequence reads: CASSHSTSRGIVRTQYF. CDR3 DNA: TGCGCCAGCAGCCATTCGACTAGCCGGGGGATTGTGCGGACCCAGTACTTC.

The J gene is TRBJ2-5, the V gene TRBV12-3 or TRBV12-4; the D gene is possibly TRBD1 (6 bases). Trimming took off 6 bases at V and 7 bases at J, with 12 bases between the two ends. The length of the CDR3 is 12 residues. The CDR3 nucleotides are TGTGCCAGCAGGAGGACAGTTAGGACCCAGTACTTC. It specifies CASRRTVRTQYF.